This passage covers 3 T cell receptor beta chains from one sample sequenced in a study of cytomegalovirus exposure and HLA in healthy donors. 13 Jbeta primers and 60 Vbeta primers were used for the PCR. Profiled with immunoSEQ multiplex PCR; TCRdb holds only in-frame clones, not every one. The table includes 140,000 to 150,000 clones, approximately 78% detected once. Material for sequencing was PBMCs. Receptors were obtained from a woman aged 18-30 years in good health and CMV-seropositive.

V usage is TRBV10-3 and J usage is TRBJ2-1; 10 nucleotides agree with TRBD2. J gave up 8 bases and V 3 bases, and 4 bases lay outside the gene matches. The CDR3 contains 14 residues. Looked up from germline, CDR1 is ENHRY and CDR2 is SYGVKD. The DNA of the CDR3 is TGTGCCATCAGTGACGCCCTAGCGGGGGATGAGCAGTTCTTC. Its translation: CAISDALAGDEQFF.

This clone occurred a few times. The chain couples TRBV30 to TRBJ1-5, with D possibly TRBD1 on 6 matching bases. Trimming removed 2 bases at V and 0 bases at J, with 14 bases between. Germline assignment: CDR1 GTSNPN and CDR2 SVGIG (reference sequence). The CDR3 spans 16 residues. The DNA of the CDR3 is TGTGCCTGGAGTCCCCCCCCAGGGGTTAGCAATCAGCCCCAGCATTTT. This translates into CAWSPPPGVSNQPQHF.

This clone has a count of ten or more. The V and J genes are TRBV2 and TRBJ1-4; 9 bases are shared with TRBD1. With 5 bases clipped from V and 5 bases from J, the junction kept 3 bases outside the gene matches. CDR1 and CDR2 (germline): SNHLY, FYNNEI. The CDR3 is made up of 14 amino acids. Here the CDR3 DNA reads TGTGCCAGCAGTACCGGGACAGGGAATGAAAAACTGTTTTTT. Its translation is CASSTGTGNEKLFF. The full variable domain, completed using reference TRBV2 and TRBJ1-4, is EPEVTQTPSHQVTQMGQEVILRCVPISNHLYFYWYRQILGQKVEFLVSFYNNEISEKSEIFDDQFSVERPDGSNFTLKIRSTKLEDSAMYFCASSTGTGNEKLFFGSGTQLSVL.